This is a list of T cell receptor beta chains from one sample in a study of CD8+CD57+ T cells in acquired aplastic anemia. TCRdb re-analysed the reads in MiXCR, keeping a single row per CDR3 protein. The sample consists of roughly 500,000 distinct CDR3 sequences, around a third of them appearing once. Sequencing used sorted CD4+, CD8+, or CD8+CD57+ T cells (not recorded which) from PBMCs. The receptors stem from a human donor with aplastic anemia. Both conserved end residues are part of each CDR3. D genes are given only for firm matches. Only some rows state a clone size, as once, few, many or a class for expanded clones.

>TRBD2|few|TRBV7-2|TRBJ2-7
TGTGCCAGCAGCTTAGCTAGGTTGACTAGCGGGGGGAGCTCCTACGAGCAGTACTTC
CASSLARLTSGGSSYEQYF
>TRBD2|-|TRBV11-2|TRBJ2-1
TGTGCCAGCAGTCCTATACACGGACTAGCGGGGGCCTACAATGAGCAGTTCTTC
CASSPIHGLAGAYNEQFF
>-|few|TRBV4-3|TRBJ1-4
TGCGCCAGCAGCCAAGGGAACAGGGTTAATGAAAAACTGTTTTTT
CASSQGNRVNEKLFF
>TRBD1|few|TRBV5-1|TRBJ2-5
TGCGCCAGCAGCCCGGTGGTAGTAGGGGGCTGGGAGACCCAGTACTTC
CASSPVVVGGWETQYF
>-|many|TRBV19|TRBJ2-1
TGTGCCAGTAGTAAGCTAGTTTCCTCAAATGAGCAGTTCTTC
CASSKLVSSNEQFF
>-|-|TRBV9|TRBJ2-7
TGTGCCATCAGTGAGTCACAGGGTAGTAGCTACGAGCAGTACTTC
CAISESQGSSYEQYF
>TRBD1|-|TRBV15|TRBJ2-7
TGTGCCAGCAGCAGAGAACAGGGGAACTACGAGCAGTACTTC
CASSREQGNYEQYF
>-|many|TRBV20-1|TRBJ1-2
TGCAGTGCTGACTTGGAGTCTCTTAACTATGGCTACACCTTC
CSADLESLNYGYTF
>-|-|TRBV18|TRBJ1-2
TGTGCCAGCTCACCGCGGCAAGGTGAGGCTGGCTACACCTTC
CASSPRQGEAGYTF
>-|-|TRBV2|TRBJ1-2
TGTGCCAGCAGGGGAGGGGGTGGCTATGGCTACACCTTC
CASRGGGGYGYTF
>-|-|TRBV30|TRBJ2-7
TGTGCCTTCGACTTTACCTACGAGCAGTACTTC
CAFDFTYEQYF
>-|-|TRBV6-2/TRBV6-3|TRBJ2-1
TGTGCCAGCAGTTACTCGAGGGCGCGGAGGGATCATGAGCAGTTCTTC
CASSYSRARRDHEQFF
>-|many|TRBV2|TRBJ1-4
TGTGCCAGCAGTTCTAGAGGACGGGAACTGTTTTTT
CASSSRGRELFF
>TRBD1|many|TRBV2|TRBJ1-3
TGTGCCAGCAGTGAATCCGGGACAGGGGCGGGAAACACCATATATTTT
CASSESGTGAGNTIYF
>-|-|TRBV6-1|TRBJ1-5
TGTGCCAGCAGGCGGGGTCGCAATCAGCCCCAGCATTTT
CASRRGRNQPQHF
>-|-|TRBV25-1|TRBJ1-1
TGTGCCAGCCAGACAGGTGTCTCCTTTGAGGGAGCTTTCTTT
CASQTGVSFEGAFF